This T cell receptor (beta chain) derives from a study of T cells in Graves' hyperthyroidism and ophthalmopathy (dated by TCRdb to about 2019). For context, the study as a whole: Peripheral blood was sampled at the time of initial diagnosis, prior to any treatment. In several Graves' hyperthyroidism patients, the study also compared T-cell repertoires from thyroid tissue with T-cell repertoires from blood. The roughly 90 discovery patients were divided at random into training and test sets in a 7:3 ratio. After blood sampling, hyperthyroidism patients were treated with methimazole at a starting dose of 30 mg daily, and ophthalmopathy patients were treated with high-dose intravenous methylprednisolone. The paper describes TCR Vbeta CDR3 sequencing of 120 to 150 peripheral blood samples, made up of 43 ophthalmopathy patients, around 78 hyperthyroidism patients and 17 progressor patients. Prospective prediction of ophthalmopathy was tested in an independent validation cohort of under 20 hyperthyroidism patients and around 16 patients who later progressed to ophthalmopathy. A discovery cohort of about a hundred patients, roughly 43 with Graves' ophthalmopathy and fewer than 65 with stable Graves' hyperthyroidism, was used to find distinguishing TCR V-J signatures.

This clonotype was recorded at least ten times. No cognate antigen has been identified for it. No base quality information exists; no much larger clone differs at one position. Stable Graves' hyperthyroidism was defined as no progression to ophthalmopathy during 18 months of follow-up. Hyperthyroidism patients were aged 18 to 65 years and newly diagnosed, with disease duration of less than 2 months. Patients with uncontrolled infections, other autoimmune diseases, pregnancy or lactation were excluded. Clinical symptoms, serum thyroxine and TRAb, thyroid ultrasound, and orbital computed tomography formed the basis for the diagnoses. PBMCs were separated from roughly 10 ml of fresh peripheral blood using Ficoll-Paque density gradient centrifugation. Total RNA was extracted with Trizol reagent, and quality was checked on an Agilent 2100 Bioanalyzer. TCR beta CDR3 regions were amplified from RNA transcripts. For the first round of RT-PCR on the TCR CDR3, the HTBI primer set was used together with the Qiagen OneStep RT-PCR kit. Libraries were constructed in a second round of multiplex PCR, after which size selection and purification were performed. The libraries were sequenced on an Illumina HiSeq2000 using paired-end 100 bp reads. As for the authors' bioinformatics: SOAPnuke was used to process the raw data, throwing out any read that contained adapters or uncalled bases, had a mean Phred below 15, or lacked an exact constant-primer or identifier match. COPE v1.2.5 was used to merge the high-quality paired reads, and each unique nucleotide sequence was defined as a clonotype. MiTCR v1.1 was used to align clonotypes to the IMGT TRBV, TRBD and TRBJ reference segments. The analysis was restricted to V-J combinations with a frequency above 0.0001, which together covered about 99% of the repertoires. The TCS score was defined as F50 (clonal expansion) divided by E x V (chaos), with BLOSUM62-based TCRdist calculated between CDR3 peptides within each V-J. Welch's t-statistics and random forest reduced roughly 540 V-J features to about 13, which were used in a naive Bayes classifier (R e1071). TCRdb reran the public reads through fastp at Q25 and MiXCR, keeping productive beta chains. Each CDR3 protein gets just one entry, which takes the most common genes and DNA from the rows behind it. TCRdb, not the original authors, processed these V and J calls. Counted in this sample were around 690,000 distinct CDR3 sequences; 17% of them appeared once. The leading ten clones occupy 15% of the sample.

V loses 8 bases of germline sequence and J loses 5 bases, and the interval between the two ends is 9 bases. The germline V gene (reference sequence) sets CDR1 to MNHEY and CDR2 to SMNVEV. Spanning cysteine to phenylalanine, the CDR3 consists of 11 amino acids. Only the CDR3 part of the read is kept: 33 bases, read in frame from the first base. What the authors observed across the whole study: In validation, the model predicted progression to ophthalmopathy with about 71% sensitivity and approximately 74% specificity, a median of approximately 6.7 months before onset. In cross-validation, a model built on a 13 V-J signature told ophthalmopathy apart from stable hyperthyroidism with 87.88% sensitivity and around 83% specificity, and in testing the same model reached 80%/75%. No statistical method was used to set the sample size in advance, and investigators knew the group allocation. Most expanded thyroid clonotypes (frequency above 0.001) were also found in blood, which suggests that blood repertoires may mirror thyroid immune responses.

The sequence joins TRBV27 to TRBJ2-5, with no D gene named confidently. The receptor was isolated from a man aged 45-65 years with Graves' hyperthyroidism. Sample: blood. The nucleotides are TGTGCCAGCGCAGTGGGGGAGACCCAGTACTTC. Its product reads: CASAVGETQYF.